This is a list of T cell receptor beta chains from one sample in a study of shared clonotypes between healthy human individuals. Here immunoSEQ multiplex PCR was the method, and the copy in TCRdb shows in-frame clones only, minus some. This sample carries 900,000 to 1,200,000 clones, approximately 80% of them seen once, and the ten largest clones take roughly 0.57%. The specimen sequenced was memory CD4+ T cells from PBMCs. Source of these receptors: a man aged 18 to 29 in good health. Some clones in this sample may be carry-over from other donors' samples. Both conserved end residues are part of each CDR3. Each record gives: D gene, J gene, V gene, CDR3 length, CDR3 protein. The D gene is left open where the match is weak.

-	TRBJ1-5	TRBV5-1	14	CASSYGGLGQPQHF
TRBD1	TRBJ1-5	TRBV19	13	CASKGQGRQPQHF
-	TRBJ1-4	TRBV5-1	15	CASSLGPVSNEKLFF
-	TRBJ1-5	TRBV28	15	CASSFSKGPGQPQHF
TRBD2	TRBJ2-5	TRBV11-2	17	CASSLDLGSGQKETQYF
-	TRBJ1-5	TRBV6-1	14	CASRSPLLPGTQHF
-	TRBJ2-7	TRBV6-5	11	CASSSKYEQYF
TRBD2	TRBJ2-2	TRBV11-2	15	CASSLRAGASGELFF
-	TRBJ1-1	TRBV2	13	CAPRQGLNTEAFF
TRBD1	TRBJ1-2	TRBV4-1	15	CASSQADRGLYGYTF
TRBD2	TRBJ2-2	TRBV6-6	15	CASSSAGLNTGELFF
-	TRBJ2-7	TRBV6-6	11	CASRLSYEQYF
TRBD1	TRBJ1-3	TRBV28	14	CASSSGGSGNTIYF
-	TRBJ1-1	TRBV5-4	16	CASSLGGAAGGTEAFF
TRBD1	TRBJ1-2	TRBV27	12	CASKDRVDGYTF
-	TRBJ1-2	TRBV5-1	13	CASSPDSNYGYTF
-	TRBJ1-2	TRBV29-1	14	CSVEGGPQDYGYTF
TRBD1	TRBJ1-4	TRBV9	15	CASRPTGVDNEKLFF
TRBD1	TRBJ1-2	TRBV30	19	CAWSVIRPGQGLRNYGYTF
TRBD1	TRBJ2-2	TRBV6-1	14	CASRATGNHGELFF
-	TRBJ2-3	TRBV4-2	15	CASSQVRGHTDTQYF
TRBD1	TRBJ1-1	TRBV5-1	13	CASNTQGDTEAFF
TRBD2	TRBJ2-5	TRBV10-2	13	CASRDSGGVTQYF
TRBD2	TRBJ2-7	TRBV5-4	13	CASSLSGTYEQYF
TRBD2	TRBJ2-5	TRBV5-6	15	CASSSRLAAQETQYF
-	TRBJ1-3	TRBV27	15	CASSFQVSSGNTIYF
-	TRBJ1-1	TRBV25-1	14	CASSEYGGNTNAFF
TRBD2	TRBJ2-1	TRBV7-6	16	CASSGPSGSPYNEQFF